This T cell receptor beta chain derives from a study of identifying expanded T cells in peripheral blood. During the collection period, no donor immune events like infections were recorded. This clone occurred once. As yet, its antigen is unknown. Sequenced by immunoSEQ multiplex PCR; TCRdb stores in-frame clones only, minus some. The sample records around 94,000 clones, more than 75% being singletons. Whole-study results and caveats: Over approximately two and four weeks, about 15 and 19 clones changed, versus roughly 1.1 between replicates.

The clonotype was recovered from a person between 18 and 75 years old in good health. Specimen: blood.

The CDR3 DNA follows: TGTGCCAGCAGGGCGTTGGGGGGGGCAAGGCTTGGGGCCAACGTCCTGACTTTC. Translating gives CASRALGGARLGANVLTF. The chain joins TRBV5-4 to TRBJ2-6, with D tentatively TRBD2 (7 bases). The CDR3 has 18 amino acids. With 5 bases removed from V and 3 bases from J, the gap between germline ends came to 21 bases. Germline-derived CDR1 and CDR2 are SGHNT and YYREEE (reference sequence).